This entry lists 29 T cell receptor beta chains sequenced from one sample in a study of shared clonotypes between healthy human individuals (dated by TCRdb to about 2020). Library preparation was by the immunoSEQ multiplex PCR assay. TCRdb carries this immuneACCESS record with in-frame sequences only. Its versions omit some clonotypes, under half of them owing to an unresolved V gene in the studies checked, with the rest unexplained. Within this sample are millions of clones, with approximately 93% of them counted one time only. Of the sample, about 0.39% falls within the top ten clones. Sequenced sample: naive CD4+ T cells from PBMCs. This specimen's cell subset or site label, per the study, means: CD45RA+ positively selected. The source is a man younger than 30 in good health. Some clones in this sample may be carry-over from other donors' samples.

The chain links TRBV6-1 to TRBJ2-1, with D perhaps assigned TRBD1 or TRBD2 (5 bases each). V was clipped by 0 bases and J by 6 bases, with 12 bases between them. Germline V CDR1 and CDR2: MNHNS, SASEGT. This CDR3 has 15 amino acids. CDR3 amino acids: CASSEAFGTSNEQFF. The CDR3 region has the DNA TGTGCCAGCAGTGAAGCTTTCGGGACCTCCAATGAGCAGTTCTTC.

The chain is built from TRBV5-1 and TRBJ2-6; D is unresolved. The CDR3 is 15 residues long. Germline values: CDR1 SGHRS, CDR2 YFSETQ. With 4 bases removed from V and 3 bases from J, the gap between germline ends came to 11 bases. CDR3 nucleotides: TGCGCCAGCAGCCAAGGGTACGGTGGGGCCAACGTCCTGACTTTC. Its protein product is CASSQGYGGANVLTF.

The gene calls are TRBV6-6 and TRBJ2-7; no clear D. The CDR3 has 13 residues. Looked up from germline, CDR1 is MNHNY and CDR2 is SVGAGI (reference sequence). V shed 2 bases and J shed 3 bases, with 8 bases lying between them. This chain's CDR3 is CASSYSGDYEQYF. The CDR3 DNA is TGTGCCAGCAGTTACAGTGGCGACTACGAGCAGTACTTC.

The chain is built from TRBV5-8 and TRBJ1-2, with TRBD1 matching over 8 bases. This CDR3 region has 16 residues. V was pared by 6 bases and J by 2 bases, with 12 bases of the junction left unmatched. The germline CDR1 and CDR2 sequences are SGHTS and YDEGEE. CDR3 nucleotides: TGTGCCAGCATCCTTAAGGGGACAGGCGGCAACTATGGCTACACCTTC. Amino acids: CASILKGTGGNYGYTF.

This clone was recorded a few times. V is TRBV30 and J is TRBJ1-2; D perhaps matches TRBD1 (5 bases). V lost 0 bases and J 0 bases, leaving 11 bases between the germline ends. This CDR3 has 15 amino acids. In germline, CDR1 is GTSNPN, CDR2 SVGIG (reference sequence). The CDR3 sequence: CAWSVWDEANYGYTF. The CDR3 nucleotides are TGTGCCTGGAGTGTATGGGACGAGGCTAACTATGGCTACACCTTC.

The V gene is TRBV11-2, the J gene TRBJ2-5; a possible D gene is TRBD1 (6 bases). The CDR3 runs 13 residues. Germline CDR1 and CDR2: SGHAT and FQNNGV. Deletions cut 4 bases from V and 3 bases from J, with 9 bases between. CDR3 sequence: CASSYRVKETQYF. CDR3 bases: TGTGCCAGCAGCTACAGGGTAAAAGAGACCCAGTACTTC.

The rearrangement uses TRBV9 and TRBJ1-1; no reliable D call. This CDR3 is built from 15 residues. Germline V CDR1 and CDR2: SGDLS, YYNGEE. Deletions cut 3 bases from V and 1 base from J, with 13 bases between. In DNA, the CDR3 is TGTGCCAGCAGCGAAATCGGGTTTGAGAACACTGAAGCTTTCTTT. This codes for CASSEIGFENTEAFF.

The V and J genes are TRBV18 and TRBJ2-1; 14 positions match TRBD2. The CDR3 contains 16 residues. The germline V gene encodes CDR1 KGHSH and CDR2 LQKENI. V lost 3 bases to trimming and J lost 7 bases; unmatched junction nucleotides: 5. CDR3 DNA sequence: TGTGCCAGCTCACCCCGGACTAGCGGGAGGCGGAATGAGCAGTTCTTC. Its protein is CASSPRTSGRRNEQFF.

Points on this clone: The junction and the germline gene differ at one end; a read error may be behind it. The chain uses TRBV20-1 and TRBJ1-2; D uncertain. The germline CDR1 and CDR2 sequences are DFQATT and SNEGSKA (reference sequence). This CDR3 has 10 amino acids. DNA of the CDR3: TGCAGTGCCGCAATCGAGGACGGGCACTTC. Amino acid sequence: CSAAIEDGHF.

The gene calls are TRBV10-3 and TRBJ1-4, with a weak D call TRBD1 (6 bases). V dropped 4 bases and J dropped 7 bases, with 7 bases sitting between them. The V gene's germline CDR1 is ENHRY and CDR2 SYGVKD. The CDR3 contains 12 residues. The CDR3 here is CAISARGEKLFF. The DNA of the CDR3 is TGTGCCATCAGTGCCAGGGGTGAAAAACTGTTTTTT.

This chain joins TRBV5-4 and TRBJ2-1; 10 bases are shared with TRBD1. The J segment lost 7 bases and the V segment lost 3 bases, leaving 4 bases of the junction unmatched. Germline loops: CDR1 SGHNT, CDR2 YYREEE (reference sequence). This CDR3 region has 14 residues. The CDR3 loop is CASSSPGQGNEQFF. In DNA, the CDR3 is TGTGCCAGCAGCTCTCCGGGACAGGGGAATGAGCAGTTCTTC.

The genes are TRBV28 and TRBJ2-2; unclear D gene. Trimming left V 4 bases short and J 7 bases short, with 13 bases between. The CDR3 sequence is 14 residues long. Germline CDR1 and CDR2: MDHEN and SYDVKM. The CDR3 sequence is CASSSLTRIGELFF. Here the CDR3 DNA reads TGTGCCAGCAGTTCACTGACTCGTATCGGGGAGCTGTTTTTT. Based on the CDR3 plus reference TRBV28 and TRBJ2-2, the full variable domain is DVKVTQSSRYLVKRTGEKVFLECVQDMDHENMFWYRQDPGLGLRLIYFSYDVKMKEKGDIPEGYSVSREKKERFSLILESASTNQTSMYLCASSSLTRIGELFFGEGSRLTVL.

J is TRBJ1-5 and V is TRBV18; D possibly corresponds to TRBD1 (6 bases). This CDR3 has 14 amino acids. Germline V gene lookup returns CDR1 KGHSH and CDR2 LQKENI. V was pared by 4 bases and J by 4 bases, with 11 bases between. The CDR3 protein is CASSQGGGNQPQHF. CDR3 DNA: TGTGCCAGCTCACAGGGGGGAGGTAATCAGCCCCAGCATTTT.

The CDR3 region is CARTWQPGLAAYNEQFF. CDR3 DNA sequence: TGTGCCAGAACCTGGCAACCGGGACTAGCGGCCTACAATGAGCAGTTCTTC. This rearrangement joins TRBV27 to TRBJ2-1; the match to TRBD2 covers 11 bases. The CDR3 loop spans 17 amino acids. Germline V CDR1 and CDR2: MNHEY, SMNVEV (reference sequence). The junction had 12 bases not matched to a gene; V was cut back by 9 bases and J by 2 bases.

In the case of this clone: The sample holds other DNA sequences that translate to the same CDR3. The chain carries TRBV5-1 and TRBJ2-3, with TRBD2 identical over 7 bases. The CDR3 has 13 residues. Trimming took 4 bases from V and 4 from J; bases not matched to a gene: 3. Germline V gene data show CDR1 as SGHRS and CDR2 as YFSETQ. Written as DNA, the CDR3 is TGCGCCAGCAGCCTAAGCGGGGCAGATACGCAGTATTTT. Translation: CASSLSGADTQYF.

The rearrangement uses TRBV28 and TRBJ1-2, with a possible D match to TRBD1 (6 bases). The CDR3 is 16 amino acids. Germline V lookup: CDR1 MDHEN, CDR2 SYDVKM. The ends were cut back, 4 bases at V and 6 bases at J, with 21 bases in the middle. The CDR3 sequence is CASSSWGAGDKNGYTF. CDR3 DNA: TGTGCCAGCAGTTCCTGGGGGGCAGGGGACAAGAATGGCTACACCTTC.

The chain couples TRBV10-3 to TRBJ2-2; 7 bases align to TRBD1. Looked up from germline, CDR1 is ENHRY and CDR2 is SYGVKD. The ends lost 10 bases at V and 7 bases at J; junction bases unmatched: 3. The CDR3 sequence is 11 residues long. The CDR3 here is CATGQDGELFF. Written as DNA, the CDR3 is TGTGCCACCGGACAGGACGGGGAGCTGTTTTTT.

This chain joins TRBV7-3 and TRBJ2-7; 9 bases map to TRBD2. CDR1 is SGHTA and CDR2 is FQGTGA in the germline V gene. Trimming took 5 bases from V and 4 from J; bases not matched to a gene: 6. The CDR3 runs to 14 residues. CDR3 DNA sequence: TGTGCCAGCAGCCCCAGCGGGAGGCCTTACGAGCAGTACTTC. Protein: CASSPSGRPYEQYF.

The chain joins TRBV28 to TRBJ1-4; weak D call: TRBD1 (6 bases). CDR3 size: 15 residues. The V and J ends lost 5 bases and 4 bases respectively, with 14 bases between them. CDR1 MDHEN and CDR2 SYDVKM come from the germline V gene. The CDR3 DNA reads TGTGCCAGCAGTACCCCAGGGGTTTATAATGAAAAACTGTTTTTT. This codes for CASSTPGVYNEKLFF.

The chain uses TRBV6-1 and TRBJ2-7, with 9 bases lining up with TRBD1. Germline V gene data show CDR1 as MNHNS and CDR2 as SASEGT. V lost 3 bases to trimming and J lost 6 bases; unmatched junction nucleotides: 6. The CDR3 covers 14 residues. CDR3: CASSDGTGYREQYF. Here the CDR3 DNA reads TGTGCCAGCAGTGACGGGACAGGGTACCGCGAGCAGTACTTC.

This CDR3 reads CASSYRRLGWETQYF. The DNA for the CDR3 is TGTGCCAGCAGCTATAGGCGACTAGGGTGGGAGACCCAGTACTTC. The rearrangement joins TRBV7-9 to TRBJ2-5, with a possible D match to TRBD2 (6 bases). Trimming stripped 4 bases from V and 5 bases from J, with 17 bases between. This CDR3 spans 15 amino acids. Looked up from germline, CDR1 is SEHNR and CDR2 is FQNEAQ (reference sequence).

In this sample, this clone turned up once. The V call is TRBV9, the J call TRBJ2-3; 10 bases agree with TRBD2. Germline CDR1 and CDR2: SGDLS and YYNGEE. The CDR3 has 15 residues. Losses at the gene ends were 0 bases for V and 6 bases for J; bases not matched to a gene: 4. The CDR3, as DNA: TGTGCCAGCAGCGTAGGTACAGCGGGAGGGGATACGCAGTATTTT. Its protein is CASSVGTAGGDTQYF.

Details on this clone: In the same sample, other DNA sequences code for this CDR3. J is TRBJ2-7 and V is TRBV14; 11 nucleotides match TRBD2. Germline values: CDR1 SGHDN, CDR2 FVKESK. V shed 3 bases, J shed 2 bases, and the junction held 3 bases outside the gene matches. This CDR3 comprises 15 residues. The CDR3 nucleotides are TGTGCCAGCAGCCAGGGACTAGCGGACACCTACGAGCAGTACTTC. It encodes CASSQGLADTYEQYF.

This chain links TRBV28 with TRBJ2-7, with TRBD1 identical over 8 bases. Trimming removed 3 bases from V and 2 bases from J; junction bases left unmatched: 6. This CDR3 has 15 residues. Germline V CDR1 and CDR2: MDHEN, SYDVKM. CDR3 region: CASSFPGQATYEQYF. The CDR3, as DNA: TGTGCCAGCAGTTTCCCGGGACAGGCTACCTACGAGCAGTACTTC.

The chain is built from TRBV15 and TRBJ2-5; D may be TRBD1 or TRBD2 (5 bases each). The CDR3 contains 15 residues. Germline assignment: CDR1 LNHNV and CDR2 YYDKDF (reference sequence). V shed 3 bases and J shed 1 base, with 12 bases lying between them. CDR3 DNA: TGTGCCACCAGCAGTCTCCCGGGGCCCCAAGAGACCCAGTACTTC. Protein product: CATSSLPGPQETQYF.

The rearrangement links TRBV27 to TRBJ2-7; no clear D gene. The V end was cut by 10 bases, the J end by 1 base, with 23 bases between. Germline V gives CDR1 MNHEY, CDR2 SMNVEV (reference sequence). The CDR3 runs 16 residues. CDR3 residues: CATQSPERTGSYEQYF. The CDR3 nucleotides read TGTGCCACCCAATCGCCGGAAAGAACGGGTTCCTACGAGCAGTACTTC.

The rearrangement links TRBV27 to TRBJ2-7, with 11 bases aligning to TRBD2. CDR3 size: 15 residues. Trimming at V came to 5 bases and at J to 5 bases, leaving 8 bases not matched to a gene. Germline CDR1 is MNHEY and CDR2 is SMNVEV (reference sequence). CDR3 in amino acids: CASSIVAGGLHEQYF. The CDR3 bases are TGTGCCAGCAGTATAGTAGCGGGAGGGCTCCACGAGCAGTACTTC.

The chain combines TRBV28 with TRBJ1-1; D remains ambiguous. The CDR3 contains 15 residues. Germline V gene sequence: CDR1 MDHEN, CDR2 SYDVKM. Trimming removed 6 bases at V and 3 bases at J, with 17 bases between. CDR3 region: CASSRMSLGDTEAFF. The CDR3 nucleotides are TGTGCCAGCAGCCGGATGTCTCTTGGGGACACTGAAGCTTTCTTT.

About this clone itself: At the DNA level, this CDR3 is encoded by other sequences in the same sample as well. The chain couples TRBV19 to TRBJ1-3, with unresolved D. Trimming cost V 8 bases and J 0 bases, with 8 bases left between them. The CDR3 runs 13 residues. CDR1 is LNHDA and CDR2 is SQIVND in the germline V gene (reference sequence). In DNA form, the CDR3 reads TGTGCCAGTCGACGGGGCTCTGGAAACACCATATATTTT. Its translation: CASRRGSGNTIYF.